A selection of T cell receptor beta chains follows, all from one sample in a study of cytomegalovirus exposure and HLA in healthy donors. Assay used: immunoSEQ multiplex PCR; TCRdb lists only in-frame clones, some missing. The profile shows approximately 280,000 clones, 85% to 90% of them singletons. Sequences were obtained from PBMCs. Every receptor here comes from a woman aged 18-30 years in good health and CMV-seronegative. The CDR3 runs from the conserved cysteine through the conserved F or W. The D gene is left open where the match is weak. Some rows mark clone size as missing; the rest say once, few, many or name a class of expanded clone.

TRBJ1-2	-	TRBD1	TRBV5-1	TGCGCCAGCAGCTTCGACAGGGGGAGCTATGGCTACACCTTC	CASSFDRGSYGYTF
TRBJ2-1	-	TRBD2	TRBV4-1	TGCGCCAGCAGCCACGGTGGAAGCGGGGGTTACAATGAGCAGTTCTTC	CASSHGGSGGYNEQFF
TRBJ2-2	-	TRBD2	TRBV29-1	TGCAGCGTTGTACGAAGGCTTAGCGGGGGCGGGGAGCTGTTTTTT	CSVVRRLSGGGELFF
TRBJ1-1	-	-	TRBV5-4	TGTGCCAGCAGCTTGGCACCGACAGGTTTTGCTGAAGCTTTCTTT	CASSLAPTGFAEAFF
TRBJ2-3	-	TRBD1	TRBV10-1	TGCGCCAGCAGTGGACAGGGAGAAAGCACAGATACGCAGTATTTT	CASSGQGESTDTQYF
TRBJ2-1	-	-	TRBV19	TGTGCCAGTAGTATAGTGCACGGGATTTTGGCCTACAATGAGCAGTTCTTC	CASSIVHGILAYNEQFF
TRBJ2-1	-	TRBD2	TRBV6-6	TGTGCCAGCAGTTACTACCGGGGGGGCAACAATGAGCAGTTCTTC	CASSYYRGGNNEQFF
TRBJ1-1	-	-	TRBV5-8	TGTGCCAGCAGCTTGGTTAGCGGCGCTGAAGCTTTCTTT	CASSLVSGAEAFF
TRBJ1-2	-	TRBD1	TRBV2	TGTGCCAGCAACGAGGGGGCCGGCTACACCTTC	CASNEGAGYTF
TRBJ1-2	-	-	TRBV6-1	TGTGCCAGCAACAGGTCGGGCAGGCACTATGGCTACACCTTC	CASNRSGRHYGYTF
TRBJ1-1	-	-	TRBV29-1	TGCAGCGTTGACAGGGGTTGGACTGAAGCTTTCTTT	CSVDRGWTEAFF
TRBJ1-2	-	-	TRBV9	TGTGCCAGCAGCGTAGATGGGGGGGGGCTTTATGGCTACACCTTC	CASSVDGGGLYGYTF
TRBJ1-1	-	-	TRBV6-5	TGTGCCAGCAGTTATTTCCCCTCGGGACAAAACACTGAAGCTTTCTTT	CASSYFPSGQNTEAFF
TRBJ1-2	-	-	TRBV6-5	TGTGCCAGCAGTTATCTACAGGACACCCATCGGGGCTACACCTTC	CASSYLQDTHRGYTF
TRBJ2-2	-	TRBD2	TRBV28	TGTGCCAGCAGTTTCTATCGGCGGGGGTTCAGATCCGGGGAGCTGTTTTTT	CASSFYRRGFRSGELFF
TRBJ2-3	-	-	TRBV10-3	TGTGCCGCCAGGGGAGAGGATACGCAGTATTTT	CAARGEDTQYF
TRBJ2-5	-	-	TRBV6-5	TGTGCCAGCAGCCCAGGGGAAGAGACCCAGTACTTC	CASSPGEETQYF
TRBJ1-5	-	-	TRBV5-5	TGTGCCAGCAGCTTGGTTTCGGGGAGGGAAAATCAGCCCCAGCATTTT	CASSLVSGRENQPQHF
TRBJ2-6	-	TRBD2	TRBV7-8	TGTGCCAGCAGCTTAGCGGGGGGGAATTCTGGGGCCAACGTCCTGACTTTC	CASSLAGGNSGANVLTF
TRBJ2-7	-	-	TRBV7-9	TGTGCCAGCAGCTCGCACCCGGAGGCCTACGAGCAGTACTTC	CASSSHPEAYEQYF
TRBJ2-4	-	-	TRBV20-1	TGCAGTGCTAGATTAACAGGAATTCAGTACTTC	CSARLTGIQYF
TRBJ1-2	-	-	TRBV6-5	TGTGCCAGCAGTTATATGCGCGTCGGTGGCTACACCTTC	CASSYMRVGGYTF
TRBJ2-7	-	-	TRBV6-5	TGCGCCAGCAGTTACGGGGGCGCAGGCTCCTACGAGCAGTACTTC	CASSYGGAGSYEQYF
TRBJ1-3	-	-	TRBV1	TGCACCAGCAGTGGGGGGACAGGGAGAAACACCATATATTTT	CTSSGGTGRNTIYF
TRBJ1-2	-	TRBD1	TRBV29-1	TGCAGCGTTGAAGGCAAGGGACAGGGCTATGGCTACACCTTC	CSVEGKGQGYGYTF
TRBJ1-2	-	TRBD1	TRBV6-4	TGTGCCAGCAGTCGGGACAGCTTCTATGGCTACACCTTC	CASSRDSFYGYTF
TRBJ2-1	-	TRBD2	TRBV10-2	TGCGCCAGCAGTGAGTCAGGAGGGGCCATAGCGGGGAAAACGAGGTTCTTC	CASSESGGAIAGKTRFF
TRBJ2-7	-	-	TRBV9	TGTGCCAGCAGCGCGGGGATCGGGACACCCTACGAGCAGTACTTC	CASSAGIGTPYEQYF
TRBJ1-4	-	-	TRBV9	TGTGCCAGCAGCGTAGCGGCAGGTAGTGAAAAACTGTTTTTT	CASSVAAGSEKLFF
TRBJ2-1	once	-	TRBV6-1	TGTGCCAGTAGTCGCACTAGCTCCTACAATGAGCAGTTCTTC	CASSRTSSYNEQFF